Below are 21 T cell receptor beta chains sequenced from a single sample in a study of T-cell memory formation after mild COVID-19. TCRdb re-derived calls from the 5' RACE reads in MiXCR, one entry per CDR3 protein. The sample has 80,000 to 95,000 distinct CDR3 sequences; around a quarter are singletons. Specimen: PBMCs or a T cell subset sorted from them (not recorded which). Source of these receptors: a man in his late teens or twenties who had mild COVID-19 (a few samples of this study predate the infection). Cell type and time point are not known.

The chain couples TRBV11-2 to TRBJ2-3; D not certain. Germline-derived CDR1 and CDR2 are SGHAT and FQNNGV. The CDR3 length is 14 residues. The ends were cut back, 3 bases at V and 4 bases at J, with 11 bases in the middle. This chain's CDR3 is CASSFPDLSDTQYF. The DNA for the CDR3 is TGTGCCAGCAGCTTCCCGGACCTGTCAGATACGCAGTATTTT.

This clonotype was seen more than once but under ten times. This chain joins TRBV29-1 and TRBJ1-4, with D perhaps matching TRBD1 (5 bases). The CDR3 is 11 amino acids. Trimming removed 7 bases from V and 7 bases from J, with 10 bases in between. Germline assignment: CDR1 SQVTM and CDR2 ANQGSEA. The CDR3 reads CSGRDGEKLFF. In DNA, the CDR3 is TGCAGCGGCAGGGACGGTGAAAAACTGTTTTTT. The full variable domain, completed using reference TRBV29-1 and TRBJ1-4, is SAVISQKPSRDICQRGTSLTIQCQVDSQVTMMFWYRQQPGQSLTLIATANQGSEATYESGFVIDKFPISRPNLTFSTLTVSNMSPEDSSIYLCSGRDGEKLFFGSGTQLSVL.

This clonotype was detected a few times. The V gene is TRBV27, the J gene TRBJ2-3; possibly TRBD1 or TRBD2 for D (6 bases each). This CDR3 spans 15 amino acids. V was trimmed by 2 bases and J by 0 bases, leaving 9 bases between them. Per the germline V gene, CDR1 is MNHEY and CDR2 is SMNVEV (reference sequence). DNA of the CDR3: TGTGCCAGCAGTTTACGGGGGCGAAGCACAGATACGCAGTATTTT. Translated, it gives CASSLRGRSTDTQYF.

The chain links TRBV5-1 to TRBJ1-1; tentatively, D is TRBD1 (5 bases). V was pared by 1 base and J by 0 bases, with 10 bases between. This CDR3 has 15 amino acids. The germline CDR1 and CDR2 sequences are SGHRS and YFSETQ. For the CDR3, the DNA is TGCGCCAGCAGCTTGTTCGGGGGAATGAACACTGAAGCTTTCTTT. This codes for CASSLFGGMNTEAFF.

This clonotype was counted a few times. The chain has TRBV12-5 and TRBJ1-2; 7 positions match TRBD1. V trimming: 3 bases; J trimming: 4 bases; junction bases outside the gene matches: 11. CDR1 is LGHNT and CDR2 is FRNRAP in the germline V gene. The CDR3 loop spans 16 amino acids. CDR3 residues: CASGFLIRGRPYGYTF. The CDR3 DNA is TGTGCTAGTGGTTTTCTTATAAGGGGGCGCCCCTATGGCTACACCTTC. The full variable domain, with the rest looked up from reference TRBV12-5 and TRBJ1-2, is DARVTQTPRHKVTEMGQEVTMRCQPILGHNTVFWYRQTMMQGLELLAYFRNRAPLDDSGMPKDRFSAEMPDATLATLKIQPSEPRDSAVYFCASGFLIRGRPYGYTFGSGTRLTVV.

The chain joins TRBV12-3 or TRBV12-4 to TRBJ2-2; D is unclear. The V end was cut by 8 bases, the J end by 5 bases, with 12 bases between. The CDR3 has 13 residues. The CDR3 loop is CASAEGITGELFF. Here the CDR3 DNA reads TGTGCCAGCGCCGAAGGGATTACCGGGGAGCTGTTTTTT.

This clonotype was seen only a few times. V and J are TRBV9 and TRBJ2-2; D not certain. Trimming took 5 bases from V and 8 from J, leaving 10 bases between them. The CDR3 is 12 amino acids. CDR1 and CDR2 from the germline V gene are SGDLS and YYNGEE. DNA of the CDR3: TGTGCCAGCAGTTATACCCGAGGGGAGCTGTTTTTT. Its translation is CASSYTRGELFF.

The sample holds a few counts of this clonotype. This chain uses TRBV5-1 with TRBJ2-7, with TRBD1 matching 7 bases. Germline V gives CDR1 SGHRS, CDR2 YFSETQ. V gave up 4 bases and J gave up 3 bases; unmatched junction bases: 4. CDR3 length: 13 residues. The CDR3 sequence: CASSQGTDYEQYV. Written as DNA, the CDR3 is TGCGCCAGCAGCCAAGGGACAGACTACGAGCAGTACGTC.

Of note for this clonotype: Mismatch with germline at one junction end may stem from a read error. The chain employs TRBV5-1 and TRBJ1-1; D is uncertain. The CDR3 totals 15 residues. The germline V gene encodes CDR1 SGHRS and CDR2 YFSETQ. CDR3 sequence reads: CASSLVGSGRTEALF. The CDR3 DNA reads TGCGCCAGCAGCTTGGTAGGCAGCGGGAGAACTGAAGCCCTCTTT.

This clonotype was picked up a small number of times. The chain links TRBV7-9 to TRBJ1-4, with TRBD1 matching over 10 bases. V was pared by 8 bases and J by 5 bases, with 2 bases of the junction left unmatched. CDR3 length: 13 amino acids. Germline CDR1 and CDR2: SEHNR and FQNEAQ (reference sequence). The CDR3 DNA reads as TGTGCCAGCGAGACAGGGGGCAATGAAAAACTGTTTTTT. Protein product: CASETGGNEKLFF.

The table lists this clonotype with a count of one. V gene TRBV7-9 combines with J gene TRBJ2-5, with TRBD1 as a possible D gene (6 bases). CDR1 is SEHNR and CDR2 is FQNEAQ in the germline V gene (reference sequence). The CDR3 covers 15 residues. Between the trimmed V and J ends, which lost 4 bases and 5 bases, there was a span of 17 bases. CDR3 sequence reads: CASSSTGSPGETQYF. CDR3 bases: TGTGCCAGCAGCTCAACAGGGAGCCCAGGCGAGACCCAGTACTTC.

The genes are TRBV6-6 and TRBJ1-5; tentative D call: TRBD1 (5 bases). Germline CDR1 MNHNY, CDR2 SVGAGI (reference sequence). The V end was cut by 11 bases, the J end by 5 bases, with 16 bases between. There are 13 residues in the CDR3. CDR3 residues: CASVERGDQPQHF. As DNA, the CDR3 is TGTGCCTCCGTGGAGAGGGGTGATCAGCCCCAGCATTTT.

This clonotype was observed a few times. The chain couples TRBV7-8 to TRBJ2-7, with unresolved D. The V gene lost 3 bases and the J gene lost 4 bases, with 10 bases spanning the gap. Germline V gene sequence: CDR1 SGHVS, CDR2 FQNEAQ. This CDR3 has 13 amino acids. The CDR3 region has the DNA TGTGCCAGCAGCTTCCCGGGCACATACGAGCAGTACGTC. Translation: CASSFPGTYEQYV.

This clonotype was detected a few times. This chain joins TRBV4-3 and TRBJ2-2; D might be TRBD1 (6 bases). The CDR3 length is 15 residues. V lost 0 bases and J lost 3, with 8 bases in between. CDR1 is LGHNA, CDR2 YSLEER, per germline. CDR3 in DNA: TGCGCCAGCAGCCAAGAAGGACAGTACACCGGGGAGCTGTTTTTT. It is translated as CASSQEGQYTGELFF.

The chain joins TRBV5-6 to TRBJ2-5, with D unresolved. V lost 0 bases to trimming and J lost 3 bases, with 6 bases between them. Germline CDR1 is SGHDT and CDR2 is YYEEEE. There are 13 residues in the CDR3. The CDR3 loop reads CASSLDLKETQYF. The CDR3 region has the DNA TGTGCCAGCAGCTTGGATTTGAAAGAGACCCAGTACTTC.

This clonotype was seen a handful of times. V and J are TRBV20-1 and TRBJ2-1; a weak D match, TRBD1 (5 bases). The CDR3 extends over 11 amino acids. Trimming took off 0 bases at V and 12 bases at J, with 9 bases between the two ends. The germline V gene encodes CDR1 DFQATT and CDR2 SNEGSKA (reference sequence). Here the CDR3 DNA reads TGCAGTGCTAGAGATAGGGGAACGCAGTTCTTC. Its translation: CSARDRGTQFF.

The chain is built from TRBV6-2 or TRBV6-3 and TRBJ2-7, with D unclear. Germline V CDR1 and CDR2: MNHEY, SVGEGT. V was cut by 8 bases and J by 6 bases, with 8 bases left in between. CDR3 length: 10 residues. The DNA for the CDR3 is TGTGCCAGCCACGGCGGCGAGCAGTACGTC. The encoded protein is CASHGGEQYV.

This clonotype has only a few counts. The genes are TRBV2 and TRBJ2-5; 9 positions match TRBD2. J was trimmed by 5 bases and V by 6 bases; bases with no gene match: 10. CDR1 and CDR2 from the germline V gene are SNHLY and FYNNEI. This CDR3 region has 15 residues. As DNA, the CDR3 is TGTGCCAGCAGCGGACCGGGACTAGCCTGGGAGACCCAGTACTTC. The encoded protein is CASSGPGLAWETQYF.

The rearrangement links TRBV27 to TRBJ1-4; D call uncertain. Germline loops: CDR1 MNHEY, CDR2 SMNVEV (reference sequence). This CDR3 region has 11 residues. V was pared by 6 bases and J by 5 bases, with 4 bases between. CDR3 coding DNA: TGTGCCAGCAGATCGAATGAAAAACTGTTTTTT. As protein: CASRSNEKLFF.

The chain is built from TRBV4-1 and TRBJ2-2, with 8 bases that match TRBD1. V lost 1 base and J lost 7; bases outside the gene matches: 5. The CDR3 length is 15 residues. Germline assignment: CDR1 MGHRA and CDR2 YSYEKL. The CDR3 loop reads CASSQVTGGIGELFF. CDR3 coding DNA: TGCGCCAGCAGCCAAGTTACAGGGGGTATCGGGGAGCTGTTTTTT.

This clonotype turned up a few times. The chain couples TRBV4-1 to TRBJ2-1; D is perhaps TRBD1 (6 bases). This CDR3 is 17 amino acids long. Germline V lookup: CDR1 MGHRA, CDR2 YSYEKL. V lost 1 base and J lost 7, with 20 bases in between. Here the CDR3 DNA reads TGCGCCAGCAGCCAAGCCACCCGACCGATACAGGGAAATGAGCAGTTCTTC. It is translated as CASSQATRPIQGNEQFF.